Each of the 28 T cell receptor beta chains below was sequenced from the same sample in a study of persistence of HIV-infected CD4 T cells. The immunoSEQ assay was version 4, run in survey mode. The protocol was immunoSEQ multiplex PCR, while the TCRdb copy is restricted to in-frame clones and leaves out a portion. The profile shows around 32,000 clones, roughly 71% of them singletons. The stimulus was an HIV-1 Gag 15-mer peptide pool, about 1 ug/peptide/mL. Responding CD4+ T cells were sorted by upregulation of both CD40 ligand and CD69. Which antigens these TCRs recognize remains unknown. Here the sequenced sample was CD4+ T cells sorted from PBMCs after approximately 19-hour stimulation, taken from a patient who received antiretroviral therapy. These receptors originate from an adult man with HIV who was CMV-seropositive.

The rearrangement links TRBV7-9 to TRBJ1-1; D is unclear. Germline V CDR1 and CDR2: SEHNR, FQNEAQ (reference sequence). The CDR3 length is 13 residues. V was trimmed by 3 bases and J by 6 bases, leaving 11 bases between them. CDR3 amino acids: CASSLYGPSEAFF. The DNA for the CDR3 is TGTGCCAGCAGCTTGTATGGACCCTCTGAAGCTTTCTTT.

The V call is TRBV10-3, the J call TRBJ2-1; D possibly corresponds to TRBD1 (5 bases). The CDR3 has 16 residues. Deletions cut 0 bases from V and 8 bases from J, with 17 bases between. Germline values: CDR1 ENHRY, CDR2 SYGVKD. In DNA, the CDR3 is TGTGCCATCAGTGAGTCGCCAGGGCGGACGAGCGATGAGCAGTTCTTC. It translates to CAISESPGRTSDEQFF.

The J gene is TRBJ2-4, the V gene TRBV6-5; no firm D call. V lost 8 bases and J lost 1, with 12 bases in between. CDR1 MNHEY and CDR2 SVGAGI come from the germline V gene. The CDR3 runs to 14 residues. CDR3 nucleotide sequence: TGTGCCAGCGGAACAACTGGGGCCAAAAACATTCAGTACTTC. This sequence encodes CASGTTGAKNIQYF.

The chain is built from TRBV2 and TRBJ1-1; TRBD1 is a possible D gene (6 bases). The V and J ends lost 3 bases and 8 bases respectively, with 16 bases between them. The CDR3 sequence is 14 residues long. CDR1 is SNHLY, CDR2 FYNNEI, per germline. The CDR3 DNA reads as TGTGCCAGCAGTGAGGGGGGGCAGGGGATGGAAGCTTTCTTT. It translates to CASSEGGQGMEAFF.

The chain joins TRBV9 to TRBJ2-1; perhaps TRBD1 as D (5 bases). The V end lost 1 base, the J end lost 2 bases, and 10 bases lay between the germline ends. CDR3 size: 15 residues. CDR1 and CDR2 from the germline V gene are SGDLS and YYNGEE. CDR3 sequence: CASSVQGTTYNEQFF. The CDR3 nucleotides read TGTGCCAGCAGCGTACAGGGAACTACCTACAATGAGCAGTTCTTC.

The gene calls are TRBV9 and TRBJ2-7; D possibly uses TRBD1 or TRBD2 (5 bases each). Germline CDR1 SGDLS, CDR2 YYNGEE. There are 14 residues in the CDR3. The V end was cut by 0 bases, the J end by 2 bases, with 9 bases between. The CDR3 here is CASSVGGKAYEQYF. In DNA form, the CDR3 reads TGTGCCAGCAGCGTAGGGGGGAAGGCCTACGAGCAGTACTTC.

This rearrangement joins TRBV19 to TRBJ2-2, with D possibly matching TRBD2 (5 bases). The germline CDR1 and CDR2 sequences are LNHDA and SQIVND (reference sequence). This CDR3 has 14 amino acids. Deletions cut 7 bases from V and 4 bases from J, with 13 bases between. CDR3: CASNRAGLTGELFF. CDR3 sequence (DNA): TGTGCCAGTAATAGGGCGGGTCTCACCGGGGAGCTGTTTTTT.

The chain combines TRBV28 with TRBJ1-2; D uncertain. Trimming took off 4 bases at V and 4 bases at J, with 10 bases between the two ends. This CDR3 region has 13 residues. The germline V gene has CDR1 MDHEN and CDR2 SYDVKM. The CDR3 is CASSYADSYGYTF. The DNA for the CDR3 is TGTGCCAGCAGTTACGCCGATAGCTATGGCTACACCTTC.

This clone was seen once. The chain couples TRBV4-2 to TRBJ2-2; 11 nucleotides align to TRBD2. The J segment lost 6 bases and the V segment lost 4 bases, leaving 7 bases of the junction unmatched. Germline V gene data show CDR1 as LGHNA and CDR2 as YNFKEQ. The CDR3 loop spans 16 amino acids. The CDR3 DNA reads TGTGCCAGCAGCCCAACTAGCGGGGGTAAATCCGGGGAGCTGTTTTTT. Translating it yields CASSPTSGGKSGELFF.

This clone was counted a single time. This rearrangement joins TRBV12-5 to TRBJ1-2, with D unclear. CDR1 and CDR2 (germline): LGHNT, FRNRAP. This CDR3 region has 14 residues. Trimming stripped 1 base from V and 3 bases from J, with 9 bases between. Here the CDR3 reads CASGLGGPHYGYTF. The CDR3 nucleotides are TGTGCTAGTGGTTTGGGGGGTCCCCACTATGGCTACACCTTC. Full variable domain (outside the CDR3, taken from reference TRBV12-5 and TRBJ1-2): DARVTQTPRHKVTEMGQEVTMRCQPILGHNTVFWYRQTMMQGLELLAYFRNRAPLDDSGMPKDRFSAEMPDATLATLKIQPSEPRDSAVYFCASGLGGPHYGYTFGSGTRLTVV.

This chain links TRBV5-8 with TRBJ1-5; D perhaps matches TRBD1 (5 bases). The CDR3 is 18 residues long. Trimming left V 5 bases short and J 3 bases short, with 24 bases between. Germline lookup yields CDR1 SGHTS and CDR2 YDEGEE. CDR3 region: CASSSGWDGGTDNQPQHF. Here the CDR3 DNA reads TGTGCCAGCAGTTCGGGGTGGGACGGCGGGACCGACAATCAGCCCCAGCATTTT.

The V call is TRBV5-1, the J call TRBJ1-4; D uncertain. Germline loops: CDR1 SGHRS, CDR2 YFSETQ. CDR3 length: 13 amino acids. V lost 0 bases, J lost 8 bases, and 8 bases lay in between. This CDR3 reads CASSLGVEEKLFF. The CDR3 nucleotides are TGCGCCAGCAGCTTGGGAGTGGAAGAAAAACTGTTTTTT.

This sequence joins TRBV6-2 or TRBV6-3 and TRBJ2-7; weak D call: TRBD2 (7 bases). Germline-derived CDR1 and CDR2 are MNHEY and SVGEGT. The CDR3 length is 15 residues. V gave up 5 bases and J gave up 3 bases, with 17 bases separating them. The CDR3 reads CASSTGGGGSYEQYF. The CDR3 region has the DNA TGTGCCAGCAGTACCGGGGGCGGGGGAAGCTACGAGCAGTACTTC.

This clone was seen once. This chain uses TRBV6-4 with TRBJ1-1; D is perhaps TRBD1 (5 bases). The CDR3 extends over 14 amino acids. Germline V gene lookup returns CDR1 MRHNA and CDR2 SNTAGT. The ends were cut back, 7 bases at V and 3 bases at J, with 15 bases in the middle. The CDR3 reads CASTRAAGDTEAFF. The CDR3, as DNA: TGTGCCAGCACAAGGGCAGCGGGGGACACTGAAGCTTTCTTT.

The V call is TRBV27, the J call TRBJ2-2; perhaps TRBD1 as D (6 bases). V dropped 3 bases and J dropped 8 bases, with 7 bases sitting between them. The CDR3 extends over 12 amino acids. The germline V gene encodes CDR1 MNHEY and CDR2 SMNVEV (reference sequence). The CDR3 region is CASSLRGGELFF. The CDR3 DNA reads TGTGCCAGCAGTTTGAGGGGGGGGGAGCTGTTTTTT.

The chain combines TRBV19 with TRBJ2-7; unclear D gene. The germline V gene has CDR1 LNHDA and CDR2 SQIVND (reference sequence). The CDR3 is made up of 13 amino acids. V lost 10 bases and J 3 bases, leaving 16 bases between the germline ends. CDR3 sequence reads: CATSLSLNYEQYF. CDR3 sequence (DNA): TGTGCCACCTCTTTGTCCCTGAACTACGAGCAGTACTTC. Using reference TRBV19 and TRBJ2-7 for the parts outside the CDR3, the full variable domain is DGGITQSPKYLFRKEGQNVTLSCEQNLNHDAMYWYRQDPGQGLRLIYYSQIVNDFQKGDIAEGYSVSREKKESFPLTVTSAQKNPTAFYLCATSLSLNYEQYFGPGTRLTVT.

The CDR3 loop reads CASRDRGQKNEKLFF. CDR3 in DNA: TGTGCCAGCCGGGACAGGGGGCAAAAAAATGAAAAACTGTTTTTT. V usage is TRBV19 and J usage is TRBJ1-4; 12 nucleotides line up with TRBD1. Germline V CDR1 and CDR2: LNHDA, SQIVND (reference sequence). The CDR3 has 15 amino acids. Trimming cost V 9 bases and J 5 bases; bases outside gene matches: 7.

This chain connects TRBV19 to TRBJ1-6; no reliable D call. The V and J ends lost 5 bases and 8 bases respectively, with 7 bases between them. CDR3 length: 12 amino acids. Germline values: CDR1 LNHDA, CDR2 SQIVND (reference sequence). CDR3 in amino acids: CASSAQHSPLHF. The CDR3 region has the DNA TGTGCCAGTAGTGCCCAGCATTCACCCCTCCACTTT.

The genes are TRBV3-1 (or the pseudogene TRBV3-2) and TRBJ1-1; no firm D call. Germline CDR1 LGHDT, CDR2 YNNKEL (reference sequence). V was cut by 1 base and J by 11 bases, with 11 bases left in between. The CDR3 length is 12 residues. The CDR3 nucleotides read TGTGCCAGCAGCCAAGCGCCGGGTGGGGCTTTCTTT. Amino acid sequence: CASSQAPGGAFF.

In its sample, this clone was seen once. The rearrangement uses TRBV9 and TRBJ2-7; D possibly corresponds to TRBD1 (6 bases). Per the germline V gene, CDR1 is SGDLS and CDR2 is YYNGEE. The CDR3 sequence is 15 residues long. V was trimmed by 4 bases and J by 3 bases, leaving 17 bases between them. The CDR3 region is CASSPRTSQGYEQYF. The CDR3 DNA reads as TGTGCCAGCAGCCCGCGGACCTCACAGGGCTACGAGCAGTACTTC.

The CDR3 DNA reads as TGTGCCAGCAGCTTTGGGGGCGGGACAGGGATCGTCAATGAGCAGTTCTTC. It translates to CASSFGGGTGIVNEQFF. The chain combines TRBV7-9 with TRBJ2-1, with TRBD1 matching over 9 bases. The J segment lost 6 bases and the V segment lost 3 bases, leaving 12 bases of the junction unmatched. The CDR3 has 17 amino acids. Germline V gene data show CDR1 as SEHNR and CDR2 as FQNEAQ (reference sequence).

The gene calls are TRBV15 and TRBJ1-1; D is undetermined. The V end lost 0 bases, the J end lost 5 bases, and 16 bases lay between the germline ends. The CDR3 length is 16 residues. The V gene's germline CDR1 is LNHNV and CDR2 YYDKDF (reference sequence). The chain's CDR3 is CATSRDGGGRYTEAFF. CDR3 coding DNA: TGTGCCACCAGCAGAGATGGAGGTGGCCGGTATACTGAAGCTTTCTTT.

The chain joins TRBV28 to TRBJ2-7; D is perhaps TRBD1 or TRBD2 (5 bases each). Per germline, CDR1 MDHEN and CDR2 SYDVKM. With 8 bases removed from V and 3 bases from J, the gap between germline ends came to 8 bases. This CDR3 is 11 amino acids long. The CDR3 region is CASRGRYEQYF. In nucleotides, the CDR3 is TGTGCCAGCCGGGGACGCTACGAGCAGTACTTC.

This CDR3 reads CASSSQGAYSPLHF. CDR3 bases: TGTGCCAGCTCCTCCCAGGGGGCCTATTCACCCCTCCACTTT. The chain employs TRBV18 and TRBJ1-6; 8 bases map to TRBD1. Losses at the gene ends were 6 bases for V and 8 bases for J; bases not matched to a gene: 6. The CDR3 extends over 14 amino acids. Germline loops: CDR1 KGHSH, CDR2 LQKENI.

The V gene is TRBV9, the J gene TRBJ1-5; 7 bases map to TRBD1. This CDR3 is built from 14 residues. With V trimmed by 2 bases and J by 7 bases, 6 bases remained unmatched. Looked up from germline, CDR1 is SGDLS and CDR2 is YYNGEE. The DNA for the CDR3 is TGTGCCAGCAGCGTCACAGGGGTAGGGCAGCCCCAGCATTTT. Translated: CASSVTGVGQPQHF.

The chain joins TRBV7-9 to TRBJ1-2; D unclear. V was shortened by 1 base and J by 8 bases, with 11 bases between the two germline ends. The CDR3 has 13 amino acids. Germline values: CDR1 SEHNR, CDR2 FQNEAQ (reference sequence). CDR3 DNA sequence: TGTGCCAGCAGCTTAGAAATGCAGTTCGGCTACACCTTC. Its translation is CASSLEMQFGYTF.

V usage is TRBV18 and J usage is TRBJ2-2, with D unresolved. In germline, CDR1 is KGHSH, CDR2 LQKENI. The CDR3 consists of 17 residues. Trimming shortened V by 3 bases and J by 2 bases, and 16 bases separated the two germline ends. CDR3 in amino acids: CASSPPLASKNTGELFF. The CDR3 nucleotides read TGTGCCAGCTCACCCCCCCTGGCAAGTAAAAACACCGGGGAGCTGTTTTTT.

This chain connects TRBV14 to TRBJ2-3; D gene ambiguous. CDR3 length: 11 residues. Germline CDR1 and CDR2: SGHDN and FVKESK. V lost 8 bases, J lost 2 bases, and 5 bases lay in between. CDR3 protein: CASGITDTQYF. CDR3 coding DNA: TGTGCCAGCGGGATCACAGATACGCAGTATTTT.